This TCR beta chain was obtained from a study of CD8 T cells in Susac syndrome. When the RNA was reverse transcribed, random hexamers were used with an input of roughly 0.45 to 1 ug. TCRdb analysed the immunoSEQ multiplex PCR reads with MiXCR anew, one entry per CDR3 protein. The repertoire holds about 400,000 distinct CDR3 sequences, more than 80% seen once, with approximately 0.12% in the top ten. Negative isolation was used for CD8+ and CD4+ T cells and FACS enrichment for TEMRA cells. Germline CDR1 DFQATT, CDR2 SNEGSKA (reference sequence). CDR3 length: 15 amino acids. Between the trimmed V and J ends, which lost 1 base and 1 base, there was a span of 10 bases.

The TCR sequence derives from a human donor with multiple sclerosis. Material for sequencing was CD8+ T cells from PBMCs. The V and J genes are TRBV20-1 and TRBJ2-2; D unclear. For the CDR3, the DNA is TGCAGTGCTAGAGGCGTCAGGAGGAACACCGGGGAGCTGTTTTTT. It translates to CSARGVRRNTGELFF.